A selection of T cell receptor beta chains follows, all from one sample in a study of early T cells in non-severe SARS-CoV-2 infection. TCRdb processed the 5' RACE reads anew with MiXCR; each CDR3 protein has one entry. The sample lists under 70,000 distinct CDR3 sequences, around 13% occurring once. The specimen sequenced was whole blood. The receptors derive from an adult who was a healthcare worker with PCR-confirmed SARS-CoV-2 infection or an uninfected control (not recorded which). Both conserved end residues are part of each CDR3. Each record gives: CDR3 length, D gene, V gene, J gene, clone size, CDR3 protein, CDR3 DNA. The D gene is left open where the match is weak. Clone size is stated in some rows and not others, as once, few, many or a class when expanded.

16	.	TRBV3-1	TRBJ2-3	.	CASSQDPGNWVDTQYF	TGTGCCAGCAGCCAAGACCCGGGAAATTGGGTCGATACGCAGTATTTT
15	.	TRBV4-3	TRBJ2-1	many	CASSQARGGYNEQFF	TGCGCCAGCAGCCAAGCGAGGGGCGGCTACAATGAGCAGTTCTTC
13	TRBD1	TRBV20-1	TRBJ1-1	many	CSAPARTGIGAFF	TGCAGTGCCCCAGCCCGGACAGGGATTGGAGCTTTCTTT
15	.	TRBV5-1	TRBJ1-1	.	CASTASSPVETEAFF	TGCGCCAGCACCGCCTCAAGCCCCGTAGAAACTGAAGCTTTCTTT
16	.	TRBV6-2/TRBV6-3	TRBJ1-1	.	CASSYNPGLEMAEAFF	TGTGCCAGCAGTTACAACCCAGGGCTGGAGATGGCTGAAGCTTTCTTT
15	TRBD1	TRBV10-3	TRBJ1-1	few	CAISEFRGRITEAFF	TGTGCCATCAGTGAGTTTAGGGGGCGGATTACTGAAGCTTTCTTT
15	.	TRBV6-1	TRBJ2-1	few	CASSEVRVPYNEQFF	TGTGCCAGCAGTGAAGTTAGGGTCCCCTACAATGAGCAGTTCTTC
12	.	TRBV29-1	TRBJ1-1	many	CSVSRGDTEAFF	TGCAGCGTGTCCCGGGGAGACACTGAAGCTTTCTTT
11	.	TRBV29-1	TRBJ2-3	.	CSGYTPDTQYF	TGCAGCGGTTACACCCCGGATACGCAGTATTTT
15	.	TRBV6-5	TRBJ1-6	.	CASSYFGGFNSPLHF	TGTGCCAGCAGTTACTTCGGGGGTTTTAATTCACCCCTCCACTTT
15	TRBD1	TRBV2	TRBJ2-5	many	CASRFETGGAKTQYF	TGTGCCAGCAGATTTGAGACAGGGGGCGCGAAGACCCAGTACTTC
15	.	TRBV19	TRBJ1-4	many	CASSRSAQISEKLFF	TGTGCCAGTAGTCGATCCGCCCAAATATCCGAAAAACTGTTTTTT
15	TRBD2	TRBV6-1	TRBJ2-1	many	CASSVAGGDYNEQFF	TGTGCCAGCAGTGTAGCGGGAGGGGACTACAATGAGCAGTTCTTC
12	.	TRBV30	TRBJ1-1	many	CAWSRDKVGAFF	TGTGCCTGGAGTAGGGACAAGGTGGGAGCTTTCTTT
13	.	TRBV12-3/TRBV12-4	TRBJ1-5	few	CASSLERDQPQHF	TGTGCCAGCAGTTTAGAGAGGGATCAGCCCCAGCATTTT
15	.	TRBV19	TRBJ2-6	.	CASSGDSSGANVLTF	TGTGCCAGTAGTGGAGACAGCTCTGGGGCCAACGTCCTGACTTTC
16	.	TRBV11-2	TRBJ1-3	few	CASSLRGGISGNTIYF	TGTGCCAGCAGCTTGCGGGGGGGAATCTCTGGAAACACCATATATTTT
14	.	TRBV28	TRBJ2-2	.	CASRPVVSTGELFF	TGTGCCAGCAGGCCAGTTGTGTCCACCGGGGAGCTGTTTTTT
13	.	TRBV5-1	TRBJ2-7	few	CASSLGGSSEQYF	TGCGCCAGCAGCTTGGGTGGAAGCAGCGAGCAGTACTTC
15	TRBD1	TRBV11-3	TRBJ2-1	.	CASSLSGQIYNEQFF	TGTGCCAGCAGCTTATCGGGACAGATCTACAATGAGCAGTTCTTC
14	.	TRBV27	TRBJ2-7	.	CASSPFQGWDEQYF	TGTGCCAGCAGCCCGTTCCAGGGGTGGGACGAGCAGTACTTC
15	.	TRBV10-1	TRBJ2-3	many	CASSESRTDTDTQYF	TGCGCCAGCAGTGAGTCGAGGACAGACACAGATACGCAGTATTTT
14	.	TRBV2	TRBJ1-2	few	CASSSRGTDYGYTF	TGTGCCAGCAGTTCCCGAGGGACTGACTATGGCTACACCTTC
12	.	TRBV28	TRBJ2-4	.	CASSPQENIQYF	TGTGCCAGCAGCCCACAGGAAAACATTCAGTACTTC
15	.	TRBV20-1	TRBJ2-1	.	CSASPPRQGYNEQFF	TGCAGTGCTAGTCCCCCACGTCAGGGCTACAATGAGCAGTTCTTC
16	.	TRBV7-9	TRBJ2-3	.	CASSPRLGGSTDTQYF	TGTGCCAGCAGTCCCCGCCTCGGGGGCAGCACAGATACGCAGTATTTT
15	.	TRBV11-2	TRBJ2-7	few	CASSLSRGYSYEQYF	TGTGCCAGCAGCTTAAGTAGGGGCTACTCCTACGAGCAGTACTTC
12	.	TRBV29-1	TRBJ2-5	.	CSVGQGGETQYF	TGCAGCGTTGGGCAGGGCGGAGAGACCCAGTACTTC
15	.	TRBV12-3/TRBV12-4	TRBJ2-7	many	CASSLRQPLDYEQYF	TGTGCCAGCAGTTTAAGACAGCCACTAGACTACGAGCAGTACTTC
15	.	TRBV20-1	TRBJ1-1	.	CSARSEGSKNTEAFF	TGCAGTGCTAGAAGTGAAGGGTCCAAGAACACTGAAGCTTTCTTT
14	TRBD1	TRBV7-2	TRBJ2-7	many	CASSQGQKAYEQYF	TGTGCCAGCAGCCAGGGACAGAAAGCCTACGAGCAGTACTTC
13	.	TRBV18	TRBJ2-1	many	CASSPVSYNEQFF	TGTGCCAGCTCTCCGGTTTCCTACAATGAGCAGTTCTTC
14	.	TRBV29-1	TRBJ2-7	.	CSVDPGTRSYEQYF	TGCAGCGTTGACCCCGGGACTCGATCCTACGAGCAGTACTTC
11	.	TRBV29-1	TRBJ2-1	few	CSGGQTDEQFF	TGCAGCGGAGGTCAAACCGATGAGCAGTTCTTC
15	TRBD1	TRBV7-9	TRBJ1-2	few	CASSSLGTGDYGYTF	TGTGCCAGCAGCTCTTTGGGAACAGGGGACTATGGCTACACCTTC
15	.	TRBV5-1	TRBJ2-5	.	CASSPAGDSQETQYF	TGCGCCAGCAGCCCCGCCGGGGACTCGCAAGAGACCCAGTACTTC
12	.	TRBV7-2	TRBJ2-2	many	CASSRNTGELFF	TGTGCCAGCAGCCGGAACACCGGGGAGCTGTTTTTT
16	.	TRBV6-5	TRBJ2-1	few	CASSLTDTYLYNEQFF	TGTGCCAGCAGCCTGACAGATACATACCTATACAATGAGCAGTTCTTC
14	.	TRBV20-1	TRBJ2-1	many	CSAKLKGRTNEQFF	TGCAGTGCCAAACTAAAGGGGAGAACTAATGAGCAGTTCTTC
18	TRBD2	TRBV10-3	TRBJ2-7	few	CAISEKGLAGGLTYEQYF	TGTGCCATCAGTGAGAAGGGACTAGCGGGGGGGCTTACGTACGAGCAGTACTTC
15	.	TRBV7-2	TRBJ1-5	many	CASSLVGNSNQPQHF	TGTGCCAGCAGCTTAGTGGGGAATAGCAATCAGCCCCAGCATTTT
13	.	TRBV20-1	TRBJ2-1	.	CSARLRPEAEQFF	TGCAGTGCCCGTCTTCGGCCGGAGGCTGAGCAGTTCTTC
13	.	TRBV7-3	TRBJ1-2	few	CASSFGGNYGYTF	TGTGCCAGCAGCTTTGGGGGGAACTATGGCTACACCTTC
12	.	TRBV28	TRBJ1-1	.	CASGRGNTEAFF	TGTGCCAGCGGGCGGGGAAACACTGAAGCTTTCTTT
14	.	TRBV29-1	TRBJ2-7	.	CSVSDGAANYEQYF	TGCAGCGTTTCTGACGGGGCAGCAAACTACGAGCAGTACTTC
16	TRBD2	TRBV6-6	TRBJ2-3	.	CASSYLTSRSRDTQYF	TGTGCCAGCAGTTACCTGACTAGCCGGTCGAGAGATACGCAGTATTTT
14	.	TRBV5-1	TRBJ2-5	.	CASQNQGSQETQYF	TGCGCCAGCCAAAATCAGGGTTCCCAAGAGACCCAGTACTTC